The next 24 T cell receptor beta chains were all read from a single sample in a study of prognosis after radiotherapy for stage I lung cancer. CDR3 of TCR beta was amplified from genomic DNA via a two-round multiplex PCR. Primers specific to each TRBV and TRBJ gene drove first-round PCR. TCRdb redid the calling of the multiplex PCR reads with MiXCR, one entry per CDR3 protein. The sample yields 23,000 or so distinct CDR3 sequences, under 40% seen once. This specimen was PBMCs, taken before or after stereotactic body radiation therapy (not recorded which). The receptors here all came from a donor over 45 with non-small cell lung cancer.

The V and J genes are TRBV6-1 and TRBJ1-5, with D possibly matching TRBD1 (6 bases). Germline V CDR1 and CDR2: MNHNS, SASEGT. V lost 6 bases and J lost 16, with 25 bases in between. The length of the CDR3 is 14 residues. CDR3 sequence reads: CASRGAGERKPKHF. For the CDR3, the DNA is TGTGCCAGCAGGGGAGCAGGGGAACGAAAGCCCAAACATTTT.

This clonotype was recorded many times. This chain connects TRBV6-1 to TRBJ2-7; 8 bases fit TRBD2. Germline V gene data show CDR1 as MNHNS and CDR2 as SASEGT. The CDR3 extends over 14 amino acids. Unmatched junction bases numbered 6, after V lost 5 bases and J lost 3 bases. CDR3: CASSNTLADYEQYF. CDR3 sequence (DNA): TGTGCCAGCAGTAACACACTAGCGGACTACGAGCAGTACTTC.

This sequence joins TRBV12-3 or TRBV12-4 and TRBJ2-1; perhaps TRBD2 as D (6 bases). This CDR3 comprises 12 residues. Trimming took off 6 bases at V and 7 bases at J, with 10 bases between the two ends. The CDR3 spells CASRTAGNEQFF. CDR3 DNA sequence: TGTGCCAGCAGGACAGCGGGTAATGAGCAGTTCTTC.

This clonotype was detected ten times or more. V is TRBV24-1 and J is TRBJ1-5; D call uncertain. The germline V and J ends were trimmed by 3 bases and 1 base, with 3 bases remaining between them. The CDR3 spans 13 residues. In germline, CDR1 is KGHDR, CDR2 SFDVKD. The CDR3 nucleotides read TGTGCCACCAGTGATCCGAGCAATCAGCCCCAGCATTTT. As protein: CATSDPSNQPQHF.

This chain links TRBV30 with TRBJ1-2, with D unresolved. Germline V gene lookup returns CDR1 GTSNPN and CDR2 SVGIG (reference sequence). The CDR3 covers 13 residues. V was cut by 4 bases and J by 2 bases, with 11 bases left in between. The CDR3 coding sequence is TGTGCCTGGACCCCGGGAGCGAACTATGGCTACACCTTC. Residues: CAWTPGANYGYTF.

This clonotype was detected ten times or more. The chain uses TRBV11-2 and TRBJ2-1, with 10 bases aligning to TRBD2. Germline assignment: CDR1 SGHAT and CDR2 FQNNGV. This CDR3 region has 15 residues. Germline trimming cut 5 bases from V and 3 bases from J; bases unmatched to any gene: 4. CDR3 coding DNA: TGTGCCAGCAGCCACTCTAGCGGGGGCTACAATGAGCAGTTCTTC. Encoded protein: CASSHSSGGYNEQFF.

The table lists this clonotype with many counts. The rearrangement links TRBV7-2 to TRBJ1-2; 7 nucleotides align to TRBD1. The ends lost 4 bases at V and 7 bases at J; junction bases unmatched: 15. Germline V CDR1 and CDR2: SGHTA, FQGNSA. This CDR3 contains 16 residues. The CDR3 nucleotides are TGTGCCAGCAGCTCAAAGCCCGGGACAGTAATTTCTGGCTACACCTTC. Translated: CASSSKPGTVISGYTF.

This clonotype was recorded many times. The chain has TRBV19 and TRBJ1-5; the D gene is possibly TRBD1 (6 bases). There are 15 residues in the CDR3. CDR1 is LNHDA, CDR2 SQIVND, per germline (reference sequence). The V gene lost 4 bases and the J gene lost 4 bases, with 14 bases spanning the gap. The CDR3 protein is CASSNNRARNQPQHF. The CDR3 nucleotides are TGTGCCAGTAGTAATAACAGGGCCCGTAATCAGCCCCAGCATTTT.

This clonotype was counted ten times or more. The J gene is TRBJ2-1, the V gene TRBV19, with D perhaps TRBD1 or TRBD2 (5 bases each). Deletions cut 0 bases from V and 8 bases from J, with 17 bases between. Germline V CDR1 and CDR2: LNHDA, SQIVND (reference sequence). The CDR3 sequence is 16 residues long. The CDR3 loop reads CASSIDQGEWGDEQFF. CDR3 nucleotide sequence: TGTGCCAGTAGTATAGATCAGGGAGAATGGGGCGATGAGCAGTTCTTC.

The chain combines TRBV10-3 with TRBJ1-3; D is perhaps TRBD1 (5 bases). This CDR3 is built from 17 residues. V lost 0 bases to trimming and J lost 3 bases, with 15 bases between them. Germline CDR1 is ENHRY and CDR2 is SYGVKD. In DNA form, the CDR3 reads TGTGCCATCAGTGAGTCAGTGGGCAGGGCAAGTGGAAACACCATATATTTT. Translating it yields CAISESVGRASGNTIYF.

In the case of this clonotype: One end of the junction is discordant with germline, which a read error may explain. The chain uses TRBV5-1 and TRBJ2-7; tentatively, D is TRBD1 (6 bases). The CDR3 runs to 16 residues. Germline V CDR1 and CDR2: SGHRS, YFSETQ. The CDR3 nucleotides are TGCGCCAGCAGCACGAGACCCGGGACAACCTCCTACGAGCAGTGCTTC. Encoded protein: CASSTRPGTTSYEQCF.

This clonotype occurred many times. The chain is built from TRBV12-3 or TRBV12-4 and TRBJ2-5, with 10 bases that match TRBD2. The CDR3 runs to 15 residues. Unmatched junction bases numbered 7, after V lost 5 bases and J lost 4 bases. Written as DNA, the CDR3 is TGTGCCAGCAGTCCTTCTAGCGGGAGAGGAGAGACCCAGTACTTC. Translated, it gives CASSPSSGRGETQYF.

The table lists this clonotype with many counts. The chain links TRBV28 to TRBJ2-5; D may correspond to TRBD1 or TRBD2 (5 bases each). The V end lost 6 bases, the J end lost 12 bases, and 17 bases lay between the germline ends. The CDR3 contains 12 residues. CDR1 is MDHEN, CDR2 SYDVKM, per germline. The CDR3 DNA is TGTGCCAGCAGCGCACCCCGGGACCAGAAGTACTTC. As protein: CASSAPRDQKYF.

This clonotype turned up a few times. V and J are TRBV5-6 and TRBJ2-5, with D perhaps matching TRBD2 (5 bases). CDR1 and CDR2 from the germline V gene are SGHDT and YYEEEE. The CDR3 extends over 16 amino acids. Trimming pared 4 bases from V and 2 bases from J, leaving 18 bases between. CDR3 in amino acids: CASSLAGLALQETQYF. The CDR3 DNA sequence: TGTGCCAGCAGCCTCGCTGGGCTAGCTTTGCAAGAGACCCAGTACTTC.

With respect to this clonotype: Sequence at one end of the junction differs from germline and may be a read error. This chain uses TRBV28 with TRBJ1-2; D not resolved. This CDR3 spans 14 amino acids. Germline-derived CDR1 and CDR2 are MDHEN and SYDVKM. As DNA, the CDR3 is TGTGCCAGCAGTTTATTGGGGTTTGACTACGGCTACACCTTC. Residues: CASSLLGFDYGYTF.

This clonotype was counted only a few times. The rearrangement joins TRBV20-1 to TRBJ2-3; no reliable D call. V was clipped by 0 bases and J by 4 bases, with 8 bases between them. CDR1 and CDR2 (germline): DFQATT, SNEGSKA (reference sequence). CDR3 length: 13 amino acids. The CDR3 nucleotides read TGCAGTGCTAGAGACCCACTACCAGATACGCAGTATTTT. Protein product: CSARDPLPDTQYF.

This clonotype appeared many times. The CDR3: CASSLGGRNQPQHF. CDR3 bases: TGTGCCAGTAGTTTAGGTGGCAGGAATCAGCCCCAGCATTTT. The rearrangement joins TRBV19 to TRBJ1-5, with unresolved D. V lost 5 bases, J lost 4 bases, and 12 bases lay in between. In germline, CDR1 is LNHDA, CDR2 SQIVND (reference sequence). The CDR3 covers 14 residues.

This clonotype was picked up many times. V usage is TRBV9 and J usage is TRBJ1-6; D is unclear. With 0 bases removed from V and 5 bases from J, the gap between germline ends came to 6 bases. There are 14 residues in the CDR3. Germline V gene data show CDR1 as SGDLS and CDR2 as YYNGEE. CDR3 residues: CASSVAQDNSPLHF. The CDR3 DNA reads as TGTGCCAGCAGCGTAGCGCAGGATAATTCACCCCTCCACTTT.

This clonotype was found many times. V and J are TRBV28 and TRBJ1-2, with D perhaps matching TRBD1 (5 bases). The length of the CDR3 is 15 residues. V was shortened by 6 bases and J by 2 bases, with 16 bases between the two germline ends. CDR1 is MDHEN, CDR2 SYDVKM, per germline. The DNA of the CDR3 is TGTGCCAGCAGGGGGGGTGCGGGGATCAACTATGGCTACACCTTC. It encodes CASRGGAGINYGYTF.

CDR3 in amino acids: CSASGRWGNYGYTF. The CDR3 DNA is TGCAGTGCTTCTGGAAGGTGGGGTAACTATGGCTACACCTTC. V is TRBV20-1 and J is TRBJ1-2; D uncertain. The V end was cut by 5 bases, the J end by 1 base, with 14 bases between. The CDR3 has 14 residues. Germline V gene sequence: CDR1 DFQATT, CDR2 SNEGSKA (reference sequence).

The V gene is TRBV7-8, the J gene TRBJ1-6; unclear D gene. V lost 0 bases, J lost 10 bases, and 19 bases lay in between. The V gene's germline CDR1 is SGHVS and CDR2 FQNEAQ. The CDR3 covers 17 residues. CDR3 sequence: CASSLAGWASSGSPLHF. As DNA, the CDR3 is TGTGCCAGCAGCTTAGCGGGTTGGGCCTCCTCGGGGTCACCCCTCCACTTT.

This clonotype was recorded at least ten times. The chain recombines TRBV2 with TRBJ2-7; 7 bases agree with TRBD2. This CDR3 has 14 amino acids. From germline, CDR1 is SNHLY and CDR2 FYNNEI. V gave up 1 base and J gave up 5 bases; unmatched junction bases: 5. The CDR3, as DNA: TGTGCCAGCAGTGAAGGCGGGAGTTCCCACGAGCAGTACTTC. It encodes CASSEGGSSHEQYF.

Notes on this clonotype: Germline and junction disagree at one end, which may indicate a read error. The genes are TRBV12-3 or TRBV12-4 and TRBJ2-6, with TRBD2 identical over 8 bases. The CDR3 spans 20 residues. The CDR3 sequence: CASSLAGTRGRANGANVPTF. The CDR3 DNA sequence: TGTGCCAGCAGTTTAGCCGGGACTAGAGGGAGGGCGAATGGGGCCAACGTCCCGACTTTC.

V is TRBV5-1 and J is TRBJ2-5; 12 bases map to TRBD2. The CDR3 is 17 residues long. Trimming cost V 4 bases and J 5 bases; bases outside gene matches: 12. Germline assignment: CDR1 SGHRS and CDR2 YFSETQ. CDR3 amino acids: CASSPWKTSGSLETQYF. Written as DNA, the CDR3 is TGCGCCAGCAGCCCTTGGAAGACTAGCGGGAGTCTGGAGACCCAGTACTTC.